The source of this TCR beta chain is a study of shared clonotypes between healthy human individuals. Study-level information: Donor composition was a couple of women and a few men, aged 18 to 49. General study results and limits: Rarefaction analysis demonstrated incomplete sorted-subset sequencing notwithstanding large depth. Sharing of clonotypes among donors was expected to vary with sequencing depth.

In the case of this clone: Its specificity is unknown. Additional DNA sequences in this sample encode the identical CDR3.

CDR1 and CDR2 from the germline V gene are SGHTA and FQGNSA. Deletions cut 2 bases from V and 4 bases from J, with 11 bases between. The CDR3 runs 14 residues. Sequenced by immunoSEQ multiplex PCR; TCRdb stores in-frame clones only, minus some. The profile shows about 1.1 million clones, roughly 77% of them singletons. The chain combines TRBV7-2 with TRBJ2-5, with D perhaps TRBD1 (5 bases). This receptor was obtained from a man aged 18 to 30 in good health. Some clones in this sample may be carry-over from other donors' samples. The specimen sequenced was memory CD4+ T cells from PBMCs. Indicated subset: CD45RA-negative fraction. CDR3 protein: CASSLQGTGETQYF. The CDR3 DNA reads as TGTGCCAGCAGCTTACAGGGAACGGGAGAGACCCAGTACTTC.